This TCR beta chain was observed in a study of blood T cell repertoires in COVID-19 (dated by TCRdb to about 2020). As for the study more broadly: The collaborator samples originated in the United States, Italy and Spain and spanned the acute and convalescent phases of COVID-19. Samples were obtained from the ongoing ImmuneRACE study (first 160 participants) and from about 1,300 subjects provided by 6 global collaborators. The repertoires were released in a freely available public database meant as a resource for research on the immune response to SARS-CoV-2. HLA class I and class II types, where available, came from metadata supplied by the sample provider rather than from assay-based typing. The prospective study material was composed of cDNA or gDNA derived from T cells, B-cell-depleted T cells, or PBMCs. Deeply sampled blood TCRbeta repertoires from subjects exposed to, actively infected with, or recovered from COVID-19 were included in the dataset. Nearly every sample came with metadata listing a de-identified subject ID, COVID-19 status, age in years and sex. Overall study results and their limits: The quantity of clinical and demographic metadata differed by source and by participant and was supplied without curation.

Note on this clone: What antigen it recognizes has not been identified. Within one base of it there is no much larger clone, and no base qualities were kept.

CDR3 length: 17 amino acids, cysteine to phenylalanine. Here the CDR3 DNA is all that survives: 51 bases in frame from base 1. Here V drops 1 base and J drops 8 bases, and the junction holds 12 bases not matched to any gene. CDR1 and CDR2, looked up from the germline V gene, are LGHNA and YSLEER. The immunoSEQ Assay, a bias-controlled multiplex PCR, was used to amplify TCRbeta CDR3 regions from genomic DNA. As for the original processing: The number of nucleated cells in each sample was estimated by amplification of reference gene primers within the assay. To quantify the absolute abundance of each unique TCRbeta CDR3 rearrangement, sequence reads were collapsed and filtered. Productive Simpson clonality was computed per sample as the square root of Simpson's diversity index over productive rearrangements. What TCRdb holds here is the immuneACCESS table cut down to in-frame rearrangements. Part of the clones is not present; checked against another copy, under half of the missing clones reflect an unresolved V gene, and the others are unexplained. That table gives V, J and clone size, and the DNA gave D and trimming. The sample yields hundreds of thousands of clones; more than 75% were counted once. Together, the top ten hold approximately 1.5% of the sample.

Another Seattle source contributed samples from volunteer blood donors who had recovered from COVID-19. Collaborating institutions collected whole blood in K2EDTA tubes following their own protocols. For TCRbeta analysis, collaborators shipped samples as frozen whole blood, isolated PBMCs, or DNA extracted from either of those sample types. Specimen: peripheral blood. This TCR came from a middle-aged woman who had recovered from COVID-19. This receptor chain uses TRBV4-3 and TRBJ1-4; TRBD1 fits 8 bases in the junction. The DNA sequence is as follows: TGCGCCAGCAGCCAAGCGTGGTGGCAGGGGGCTGGGGAAAAACTGTTTTTT. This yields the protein CASSQAWWQGAGEKLFF.